This TCR beta chain was obtained from a study of blood T cell repertoires in COVID-19 (dated by TCRdb to about 2020). For the wider study: Collaborator samples came from the United States, Italy and Spain and covered acute and convalescent phases of COVID-19. The material from the prospective study consisted of cDNA or gDNA derived from T cells, B-cell-depleted T cells, or PBMCs. Deeply sampled blood TCRbeta repertoires from subjects exposed to, actively infected with, or recovered from COVID-19 were included in the dataset. The repertoires were released in a freely available public database meant as a resource for research on the immune response to SARS-CoV-2. Samples came from the ongoing ImmuneRACE study (first 160 participants) plus 1,254 subjects from 6 global collaborators. Nearly every sample came with metadata listing a de-identified subject ID, COVID-19 status, age in years and sex. Where HLA class I and class II types were available, the types were taken from metadata supplied by the sample provider, not from assay-based typing. What the research found in general, with its limitations: The amount of clinical and demographic metadata varied by source and participant and was provided uncurated.

Whole blood was collected in K2EDTA tubes by collaborating institutions according to the institutions' own protocols. For TCRbeta analysis, collaborators shipped samples in one of three forms: frozen whole blood, isolated PBMCs, or DNA extracted from either of those sample types. The immunoSEQ Assay, a bias-controlled multiplex PCR, was used to amplify TCRbeta CDR3 regions from genomic DNA. Per the original workflow: The number of nucleated cells in each sample was estimated from the amplification of reference gene primers within the assay. Sequence reads were collapsed and filtered to measure the absolute abundance of every unique TCRbeta CDR3 rearrangement. For each sample, productive Simpson clonality was calculated as the square root of Simpson's diversity index across productive rearrangements. Sourced from immuneACCESS, this table was stored by TCRdb with only in-frame sequences that have V and J called. A share of the clones is absent; for the studies checked, an unresolved V gene accounts for under half, and the remainder has no known explanation. V, J and clone size derive from that table, while D and trimming were established from the DNA sequence. The sample table holds around 90,000 clones, of which roughly four fifths were seen once. The ten biggest clones cover about 12% of the sample.

The junction carries 17 bases between V and J, which are trimmed by 1 base and 6 bases respectively. The CDR3, from cysteine to phenylalanine, totals 16 residues. Only the CDR3 part of the read is kept: 48 bases, read in frame from the first base. Based on the germline V gene (reference sequence), the CDR1 and CDR2 sequences are SGHKS and YYEKEE. About this clone itself: Its antigen has not been determined. Per-base quality was not reported, and no clone a single base away is much larger than it.

The chain joins TRBV5-5 to TRBJ1-5; the D gene is unclear. This clonotype was obtained from a human donor in a cohort sampled during active COVID-19. Sequences were obtained from peripheral blood. CDR3 sequence: CASSLREGSVRQPQHF. The sequence in DNA is TGTGCCAGCAGCTTGCGGGAAGGGAGTGTTCGTCAGCCCCAGCATTTT.